This T cell receptor (beta chain) was recorded in a study of cytomegalovirus exposure and HLA in healthy donors. Overall study: In a previous analysis, 117 million unique TCR beta sequences were found from 150 million to 200 million T cells. Genetic ancestry analysis placed approximately 80% of the 400 or so donors that were genotyped in the Caucasian-associated cluster.

PCR primers comprised 60 Vbeta and 13 Jbeta primers. Sequenced by immunoSEQ multiplex PCR; TCRdb stores in-frame clones only, minus some. In the table there are some 130,000 clones, over 60% of which are singletons. General study points: The authors enumerated around 150 TCR beta chains as linked to cytomegalovirus. Trimming of TCR beta V- and J-genes showed a link, identified in a later analysis, to a missense DCLRE1C variant.

Points on this clone: The antigen is not known.

CDR1 is MDHEN and CDR2 is SYDVKM in the germline V gene. Losses at the gene ends were 5 bases for V and 3 bases for J; bases not matched to a gene: 10. The CDR3 runs 15 residues. The rearrangement links TRBV28 to TRBJ2-7, with 7 bases fitting TRBD2. The TCR sequence derives from a human donor in good health. The sequenced sample consisted of PBMCs. As DNA, the CDR3 is TGTGCCAGCAGTCCTACGGGGGGATCGCGCTACGAGCAGTACTTC. This codes for CASSPTGGSRYEQYF.